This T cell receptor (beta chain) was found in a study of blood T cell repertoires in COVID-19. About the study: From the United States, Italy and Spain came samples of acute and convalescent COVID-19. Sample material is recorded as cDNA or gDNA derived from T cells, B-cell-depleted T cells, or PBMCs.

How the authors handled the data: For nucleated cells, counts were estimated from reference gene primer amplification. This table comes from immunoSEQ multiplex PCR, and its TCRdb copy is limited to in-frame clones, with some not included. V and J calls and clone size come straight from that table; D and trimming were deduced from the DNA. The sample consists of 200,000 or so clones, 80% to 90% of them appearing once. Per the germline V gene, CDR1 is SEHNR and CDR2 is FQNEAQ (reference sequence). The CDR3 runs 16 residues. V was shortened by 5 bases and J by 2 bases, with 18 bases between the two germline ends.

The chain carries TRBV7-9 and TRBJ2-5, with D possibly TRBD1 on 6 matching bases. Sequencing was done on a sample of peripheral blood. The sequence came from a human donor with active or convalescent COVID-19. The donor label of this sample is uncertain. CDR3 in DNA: TGTGCCAGCAGCCAGCAAACAGGGACGGGGCAAGAGACCCAGTACTTC. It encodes CASSQQTGTGQETQYF.